This T cell receptor beta chain was sequenced during a study of patients and donors after allogeneic stem cell transplantation. TCRdb reanalysed the RT-PCR reads using MiXCR and keeps one entry per CDR3 protein. Here the sample spans approximately 200,000 distinct CDR3 sequences, roughly two fifths being singletons. This clonotype was observed a handful of times. This clonotype was sampled from a human donor who was either an allogeneic HSCT recipient or a stem cell or donor lymphocyte infusion donor (not recorded which). It is not recorded whose cells these are; they may come from a transplant donor. Sequences were obtained from blood, either unsorted or a sorted T cell fraction (not recorded which).

The CDR3: CATSDTGLAGVRNEQFF. The CDR3 nucleotides are TGTGCCACCAGTGACACAGGACTAGCGGGAGTACGGAATGAGCAGTTCTTC. This chain connects TRBV24-1 to TRBJ2-1; the match to TRBD2 covers 13 bases. This CDR3 comprises 17 residues. CDR1 and CDR2 (germline): KGHDR, SFDVKD. The ends lost 4 bases at V and 7 bases at J; junction bases unmatched: 9.